Reported below is one T cell receptor (beta chain). Its antigen is not identified. This record comes from a study of OX40 agonist ivuxolimab in advanced cancers. The wider study: Every patient in dose escalation had hepatocellular carcinoma, melanoma, renal cell or head and neck cancer. Cohort: about 82% men, mean age 60, aged roughly 23 to 90.

The cohort excluded patients with autoimmune disease history or systemic immunosuppression. Germline lookup yields CDR1 MNHEY and CDR2 SMNVEV (reference sequence). The length of the CDR3 is 15 residues. V shed 5 bases, J shed 8 bases, and the junction held 10 bases outside the gene matches. Produced via immunoSEQ multiplex PCR; TCRdb's table is partial and in-frame only. Seen here are some 57,000 clones, roughly four fifths observed once, and the top ten hold more than 1%. Study-wide points: The study observed clonal expansion of CD4+ and CD8+ blood T cells by week 6 at 0.1 to 3.0 mg/kg.

The V call is TRBV27, the J call TRBJ1-4; 8 bases are shared with TRBD1. This TCR derives from an adult with an advanced solid tumor such as melanoma, head and neck, liver or kidney cancer. The sample here was CD4+ or CD8+ T cells sorted from blood, taken in a trial of the OX40 agonist ivuxolimab. The CDR3 DNA sequence: TGTGCCAGCAGTACCGGACAGGGAGGTCTCGAAAAACTGTTTTTT. The encoded protein is CASSTGQGGLEKLFF.